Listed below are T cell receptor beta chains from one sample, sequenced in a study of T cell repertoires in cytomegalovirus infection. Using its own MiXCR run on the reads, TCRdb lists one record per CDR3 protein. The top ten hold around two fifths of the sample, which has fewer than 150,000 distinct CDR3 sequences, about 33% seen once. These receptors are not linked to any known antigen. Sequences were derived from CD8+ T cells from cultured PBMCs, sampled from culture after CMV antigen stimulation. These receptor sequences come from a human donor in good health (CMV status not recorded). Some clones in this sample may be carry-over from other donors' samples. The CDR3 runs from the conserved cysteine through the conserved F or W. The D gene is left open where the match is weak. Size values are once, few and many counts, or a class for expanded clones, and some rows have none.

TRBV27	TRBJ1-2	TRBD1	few	CASRTGDYGYTF	TGTGCCAGTAGGACAGGGGACTATGGCTACACCTTC
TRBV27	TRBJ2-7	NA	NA	CASSHQLGYEQYF	TGTGCCAGCAGTCACCAGTTAGGTTACGAGCAGTACTTC
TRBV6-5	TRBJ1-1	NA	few	CASSYSLSGVTEAFF	TGTGCCAGCAGTTACTCGTTATCAGGGGTCACTGAAGCTTTCTTT
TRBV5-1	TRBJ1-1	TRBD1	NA	CASSQDRDRENMNTEAFF	TGCGCCAGCAGCCAGGACCGGGACAGGGAGAACATGAACACTGAAGCTTTCTTT
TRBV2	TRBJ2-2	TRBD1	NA	CASRRGPTGELFF	TGTGCCAGCAGGAGGGGGCCCACCGGGGAGCTGTTTTTT
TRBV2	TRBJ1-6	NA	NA	CASRGVSYNSPLHF	TGTGCCAGCAGGGGAGTCTCCTATAATTCACCCCTCCACTTT
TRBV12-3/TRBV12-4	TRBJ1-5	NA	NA	CASRTQGVDQPQHF	TGTGCCAGCAGAACTCAGGGAGTGGATCAGCCCCAGCATTTT
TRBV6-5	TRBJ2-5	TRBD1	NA	CASSGWDSKQETQYF	TGTGCCAGCAGTGGCTGGGACAGCAAACAAGAGACCCAGTACTTC
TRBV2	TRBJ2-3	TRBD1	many	CASSARQGAWDTQYF	TGTGCCAGCAGTGCGAGACAGGGGGCATGGGATACGCAGTATTTT
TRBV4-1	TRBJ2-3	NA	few	CASSQTLFKTDTQYF	TGCGCCAGCAGCCAAACTCTCTTTAAAACAGATACGCAGTATTTT
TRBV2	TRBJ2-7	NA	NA	CASSESGGYEQYF	TGTGCCAGCAGTGAATCGGGCGGTTACGAGCAGTACTTC
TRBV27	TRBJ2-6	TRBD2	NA	CASSFGGGANVLTF	TGTGCCAGCAGTTTCGGGGGGGGGGCCAACGTCCTGACTTTC
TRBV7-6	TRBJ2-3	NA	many	CASQGPTDTQYF	TGTGCCAGCCAGGGCCCCACAGATACGCAGTATTTT
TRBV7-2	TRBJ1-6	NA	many	CASSPGAGESPLHF	TGTGCCAGCAGCCCCGGGGCAGGGGAATCACCCCTCCACTTT
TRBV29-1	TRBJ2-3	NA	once	CSVSGTETSTDTQYF	TGCAGCGTCTCTGGGACGGAAACTAGCACAGATACGCAGTATTTT
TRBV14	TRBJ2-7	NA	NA	CASSQTPWGQQYF	TGTGCCAGCAGCCAGACCCCTTGGGGCCAGCAGTACTTC
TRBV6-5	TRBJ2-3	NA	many	CASSYSQISTDTQYF	TGTGCCAGCAGTTACTCGCAGATCAGCACAGATACGCAGTATTTT
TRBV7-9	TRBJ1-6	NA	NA	CASSNGGASPLHF	TGTGCCAGCTCCAACGGGGGGGCTTCACCCCTCCACTTT
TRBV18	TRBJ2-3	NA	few	CASSPPRWGFPWRAVTDTQYF	TGTGCCAGCTCACCACCTCGTTGGGGGTTTCCTTGGAGAGCAGTCACAGATACGCAGTATTTT
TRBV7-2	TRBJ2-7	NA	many	CASSLRVTANYEQYF	TGTGCCAGCAGCTTACGTGTGACAGCCAACTACGAGCAGTACTTC
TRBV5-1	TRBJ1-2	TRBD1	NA	CASSSDPGQLNYGYTF	TGCGCCAGCAGCTCGGATCCGGGACAGCTAAACTATGGCTACACCTTC
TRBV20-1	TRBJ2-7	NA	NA	CSAREGVYPSYEQYF	TGCAGTGCTAGAGAAGGGGTATACCCTTCCTACGAGCAGTACTTC
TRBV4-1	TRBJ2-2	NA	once	CASSQSPPDQNTGELFF	TGCGCCAGCAGCCAATCGCCCCCGGACCAGAACACCGGGGAGCTGTTTTTT